The text below deals with one T cell receptor beta chain. These data come from a study of cytomegalovirus exposure and HLA in healthy donors. 60 Vbeta and 13 Jbeta primers were used in PCR. Data came from immunoSEQ multiplex PCR; TCRdb stores just in-frame clones and leaves some out. This table holds roughly 220,000 clones, roughly 84% found once. Germline loops: CDR1 SNHLY, CDR2 FYNNEI. Trimming pared 4 bases from V and 2 bases from J, leaving 10 bases between. There are 14 residues in the CDR3. The gene calls are TRBV2 and TRBJ2-3; D is unclear. The sequence was obtained from a man between 45 and 60 years old in good health and CMV-seronegative. Source material: PBMCs. CDR3 coding DNA: TGTGCCAGCAGTGTACGACAATTCACAGATACGCAGTATTTT. Protein sequence: CASSVRQFTDTQYF. Variable domain in full (rest from reference TRBV2 and TRBJ2-3): EPEVTQTPSHQVTQMGQEVILRCVPISNHLYFYWYRQILGQKVEFLVSFYNNEISEKSEIFDDQFSVERPDGSNFTLKIRSTKLEDSAMYFCASSVRQFTDTQYFGPGTRLTVL.